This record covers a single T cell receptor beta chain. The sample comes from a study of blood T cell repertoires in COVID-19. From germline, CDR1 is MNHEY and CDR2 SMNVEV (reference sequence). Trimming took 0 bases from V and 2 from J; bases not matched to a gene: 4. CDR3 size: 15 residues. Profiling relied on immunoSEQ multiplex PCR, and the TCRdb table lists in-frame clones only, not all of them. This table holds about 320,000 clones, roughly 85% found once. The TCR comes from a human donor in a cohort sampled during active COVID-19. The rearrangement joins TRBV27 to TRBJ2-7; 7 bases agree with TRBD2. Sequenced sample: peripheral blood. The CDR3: CASSLSAGRTYEQYF. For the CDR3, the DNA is TGTGCCAGCAGTTTATCAGCGGGGAGGACCTACGAGCAGTACTTC.